The entry that follows covers one TCR beta chain sequence. The antigen this receptor binds is unknown. No base quality values were provided; no much bigger clone lies one nucleotide off. Via the germline V gene (reference sequence), CDR1 is MNHEY and CDR2 SMNVEV. The V end loses 5 bases and the J end loses 2 bases, and a stretch of 9 bases separates them. There are 13 amino acids in the CDR3, from cysteine to phenylalanine inclusive. CDR3 DNA is the only sequence kept; it has 39 bases, read in frame from the first base. The first patient joined ICON in 2016, and enrollment wrapped up when the last patient was enrolled in the second half of 2018. In a subcohort of 76 patients, fresh tumor and matched uninvolved tissue were collected for in-depth immune analyses, with TCR sequencing among those analyses. TCR sequencing was performed on DNA isolated from bulk tissue, without cell sorting. The entry originates in a study of tumor-infiltrating lymphocytes in localized non-small cell lung cancer (dated by TCRdb to the early 2020s). For the study in its entirety: The cohort included patients whose samples were collected after neoadjuvant chemotherapy, as well as both smokers and never-smokers and several histologies. Each patient contributed resected tumor tissue and uninvolved lung tissue from the same patient, described as non-adjacent to the tumor. Alongside flow cytometry, multiplex immunofluorescence, RNA-seq, exome sequencing and proteomics, TCR sequencing was applied to the same patients as one of several integrated assays. In total, the ICON cohort consisted of approximately 160 surgical patients with localized non-small cell lung cancer who had their tumors resected. A total of approximately 56 patients were included in the paired tumor versus uninvolved lung comparison of immunoSEQ T-cell fraction. What the study reported, not specific to this receptor: Because different assays used different pieces of the same tissue, intratumor heterogeneity could not be separated from technical variation. TCR-derived T-cell fraction did not differ between the flow cytometry-defined immunotypes IM1 (good prognosis) and IM2 (poor prognosis). Assay coverage differed among patients according to how much tissue was available, so only a subset of the cohort had TCR sequencing. Consistent with immunofluorescence CD3 counts, TCRbeta sequencing supported greater T cell infiltration in tumors than in uninvolved lung tissue.

The immunoSEQ assay used for TCR sequencing gave the T-cell fraction in both tumor and uninvolved lung tissue. The original pipeline was this. For survival analysis, patients were divided into high (upper tertile) and low (lower two tertiles) T-cell fraction groups, which were compared by log-rank test. A signed-rank test was used to check for differences in T-cell fraction between paired tumor and uninvolved lung. TCRdb provides this immuneACCESS table in a form limited to in-frame rearrangements. Some clones are lacking; in checked studies, under half of them reflect an unresolved V gene, and why the rest are absent is not known. V, J and clone size reflect that table, while D and trimming were determined from the DNA. This sample holds some 7,100 clones; roughly four fifths were observed only once. The ten largest clonotypes hold about 17% of the sample.

The receptor was isolated from a human donor with non-small cell lung cancer. Sequenced input: uninvolved lung tissue not adjacent to the tumor. The rearrangement combines TRBV27 with TRBJ1-2; the D gene remains uncertain. CDR3 region: CASSNGYNYGYTF. The DNA sequence is TGTGCCAGCAGTAACGGATACAACTATGGCTACACCTTC.